Detailed here is one T cell receptor (beta chain). Its antigen remains unidentified. The source of the sample is a study of T-cell reconstitution after alpha-beta-depleted transplantation in children. It was with unique molecular identifiers that the TCRbeta library was prepared. TCRdb ran MiXCR on the PCR reads and lists one entry per CDR3 protein. The profile shows around 190,000 distinct CDR3 sequences, 6.6% of them singletons. The V and J ends lost 1 base and 1 base, in that order; junction bases with no gene match: 11. The length of the CDR3 is 17 residues. Germline V lookup: CDR1 DFQATT, CDR2 SNEGSKA (reference sequence). Findings and limits, study-wide: Alpha-beta T cells present about two months after transplant were reported to originate from several hundred expanded graft clones. When one year had passed after transplant, most T-cell counts and diversity came from newly produced T cells. Surviving thymic progenitors and recipient T cells were the source of high TCRbeta diversity at day 60 in some patients.

The sample in question was PBMCs, obtained before TCRalphabeta/CD19-depleted stem cell transplant. The chain has TRBV20-1 and TRBJ2-5; 8 bases match TRBD2. This clonotype was sampled from a boy younger than 10 with acute lymphoblastic leukemia, due to receive a stem cell transplant. Written as DNA, the CDR3 is TGCAGTGCTAGAGGAGCCCCTAGCGGGCGCTTCCAAGAGACCCAGTACTTC. It yields the protein CSARGAPSGRFQETQYF.